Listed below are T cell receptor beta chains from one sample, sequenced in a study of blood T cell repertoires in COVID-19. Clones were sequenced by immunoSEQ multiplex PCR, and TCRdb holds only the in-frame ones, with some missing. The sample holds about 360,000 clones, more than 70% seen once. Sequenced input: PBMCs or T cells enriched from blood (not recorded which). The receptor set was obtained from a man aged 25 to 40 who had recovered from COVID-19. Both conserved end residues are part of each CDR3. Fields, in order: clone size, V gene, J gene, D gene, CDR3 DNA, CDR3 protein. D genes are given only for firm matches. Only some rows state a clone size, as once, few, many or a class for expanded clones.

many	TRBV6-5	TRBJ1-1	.	TGTGCCAGCAGCTATTTGGTGGGACATTACACTGAAGCTTTCTTT	CASSYLVGHYTEAFF
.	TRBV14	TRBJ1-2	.	TGTGCCAGCAGCCAAGGGACAATACCTGGCTACACCTTC	CASSQGTIPGYTF
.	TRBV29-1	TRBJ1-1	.	TGCAGCGTTGCCAGGGCAGTTTTGAACACTGAAGCTTTCTTT	CSVARAVLNTEAFF
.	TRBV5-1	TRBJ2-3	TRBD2	TGCGCCAGCAGCTCACGGGGGGGCAATACAGATACGCAGTATTTT	CASSSRGGNTDTQYF
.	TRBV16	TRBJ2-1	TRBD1	TGTGCCAGCAGCCAGGGGGTGAGGGACAGGGCGTTCTTC	CASSQGVRDRAFF
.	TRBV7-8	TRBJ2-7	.	TGTGCCAGCAGAGGACAGTACTACGAGCAGTACTTC	CASRGQYYEQYF
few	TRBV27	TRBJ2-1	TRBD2	TGTGCCAGCAGTTCCTTGACTAGCGGGGGGCTATACAATGAGCAGTTCTTC	CASSSLTSGGLYNEQFF
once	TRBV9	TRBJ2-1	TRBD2	TGTGCCAGCAGCCCATCGGGACTAGCGGGGGGCTCATACAATGAGCAGTTCTTC	CASSPSGLAGGSYNEQFF
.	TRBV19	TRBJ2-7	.	TGTGCCAGTAGTCCCCACCAAGACAGAATTAACTCCTACGAGCAGTACTTC	CASSPHQDRINSYEQYF
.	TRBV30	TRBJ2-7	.	TGTGCCTGGAGTGTTGGACACGGAAACGAGCAGTACTTC	CAWSVGHGNEQYF
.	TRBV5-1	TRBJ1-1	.	TGCGCCAGCAGTTCGGACACTGAAGCTTTCTTT	CASSSDTEAFF
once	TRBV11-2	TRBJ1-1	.	TGTGCCAGCAGCTTGCCCATTGAAACAGGGTACACTGAAGCTTTCTTT	CASSLPIETGYTEAFF
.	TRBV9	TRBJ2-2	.	TGTGCCAGCAGCGTTGGCAAAGGGCGGGACACCGGGGAGCTGTTTTTT	CASSVGKGRDTGELFF
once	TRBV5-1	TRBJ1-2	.	TGCGCCAGCAGCTCGAGTGTCGGGGGAGGCTATGGCTACACCTTC	CASSSSVGGGYGYTF
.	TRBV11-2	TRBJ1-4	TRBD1	TGTGCCAGCAGCTTGGGGCGGGACAGGGGGCGCAAGGGGGAAAAACTGTTTTTT	CASSLGRDRGRKGEKLFF
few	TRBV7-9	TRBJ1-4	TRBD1	TGTGCCAGCAGCTTAGAGACAGGGTTTAATGAAAAACTGTTTTTT	CASSLETGFNEKLFF
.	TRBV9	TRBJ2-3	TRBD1	TGTGCCAGCAGCGTCGGGACAGGGTTAGATACGCAGTATTTT	CASSVGTGLDTQYF
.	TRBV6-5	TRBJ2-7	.	TGTGCCAGCAGTAGCCAGCGATCCGAGCAGTACTTC	CASSSQRSEQYF
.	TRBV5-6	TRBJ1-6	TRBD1	TGTGCCAGCAGCCCTCGACAGGGTTCTAGAATATGGTCACCCCTCCACTTT	CASSPRQGSRIWSPLHF
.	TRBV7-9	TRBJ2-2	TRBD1	TGTGCCAGCAGCCTGCACAGGGGGGACACCGGGGAGCTGTTTTTT	CASSLHRGDTGELFF
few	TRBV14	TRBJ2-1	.	TGTGCCAGCAGCCCGAGTCACAATGAGCAGTTCTTC	CASSPSHNEQFF
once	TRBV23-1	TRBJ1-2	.	TGCGCCAGCAGTCAACGTTCGACAGACGGAAACTATGGCTACACCTTC	CASSQRSTDGNYGYTF
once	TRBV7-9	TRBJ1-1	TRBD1	TGTGCCAGCAGCGGACAGGTTAACACTGAAGCTTTCTTT	CASSGQVNTEAFF
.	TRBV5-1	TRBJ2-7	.	TGCGCCAGCAGCTCCTTGTACGAGCAGTACTTC	CASSSLYEQYF
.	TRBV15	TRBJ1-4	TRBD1	TGTGCCACCAGCCAGACAGGGGCAAGCGAAAAACTGTTTTTT	CATSQTGASEKLFF
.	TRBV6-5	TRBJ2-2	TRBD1	TGTGCCAGCAGTTACGGGGGACAGGGGAAGACCGGGGAGCTGTTTTTT	CASSYGGQGKTGELFF
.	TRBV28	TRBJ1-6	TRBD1	TGTGCCAGCAGTTTCAGGGGGAATTCACCCCTCCACTTT	CASSFRGNSPLHF
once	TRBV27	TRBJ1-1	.	TGTGCCAGCACCCTAAACGGGGGTGTCACTGAAGCTTTCTTT	CASTLNGGVTEAFF
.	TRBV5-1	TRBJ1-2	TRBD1	TGCGCCAGCAGCACGGGACAGGACGGTTCCGGCTACACCTTC	CASSTGQDGSGYTF
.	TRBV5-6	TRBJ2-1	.	TGTGCCAGCAGCAAATCAATAGCGGTCTCCTACAATGAGCAGTTCTTC	CASSKSIAVSYNEQFF
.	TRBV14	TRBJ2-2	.	TGTGCCAGCAGCCAAAGGGGAGGAACCGGGGAGCTGTTTTTT	CASSQRGGTGELFF
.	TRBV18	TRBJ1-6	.	TGTGCCAGCTCACGGGCGCTTTATAATTCACCCCTCCACTTT	CASSRALYNSPLHF
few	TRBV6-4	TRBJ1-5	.	TGTGCCAGCAGTGAGGCAGGAGGACAGCCCCAGCATTTT	CASSEAGGQPQHF
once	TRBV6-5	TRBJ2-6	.	TGTGCCAGCATCCCGGACAGCTCTGGGGCCAACGTCCTGACTTTC	CASIPDSSGANVLTF
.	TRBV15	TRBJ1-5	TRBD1	TGTGCCACCAGCAGCACCCGGGACAGAGATCAGCCCCAGCATTTT	CATSSTRDRDQPQHF
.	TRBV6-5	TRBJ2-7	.	TGTGCCAGTTCCCCTGGCGGGGCCCCAACCTACGAGCAGTACTTC	CASSPGGAPTYEQYF
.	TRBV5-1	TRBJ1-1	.	TGCGCCAGCGAAACGGGAGGAATGAACACTGAAGCTTTCTTT	CASETGGMNTEAFF
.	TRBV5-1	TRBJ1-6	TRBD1	TGCGCCAGCAGCGACGGGACAGGCCTCTCCTATAATTCACCCCTCCACTTT	CASSDGTGLSYNSPLHF
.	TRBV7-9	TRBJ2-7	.	TGTGCCAGCAGCTTAAAGGCCACGAAGACTCTACCCTACGAGCAGTACTTC	CASSLKATKTLPYEQYF
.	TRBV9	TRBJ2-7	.	TGTGCCAGCAGCGTACGAGGGTCCTCCTACGAGCAGTACTTC	CASSVRGSSYEQYF
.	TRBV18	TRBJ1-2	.	TGTGCCAGCTCTCCTAATCCTAACTTCTATGGCTACACCTTC	CASSPNPNFYGYTF
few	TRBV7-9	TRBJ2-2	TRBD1	TGTGCCAGCAGCTTATTACAGGGGCACGGGGAGCTGTTTTTT	CASSLLQGHGELFF
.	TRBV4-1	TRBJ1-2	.	TGCGCCAGCAGCCAAGATCTGTTCCGGAGAGACTATGGCTACACCTTC	CASSQDLFRRDYGYTF
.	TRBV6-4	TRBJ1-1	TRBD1	TGTGCCAGCAGAGAGCACTCAGGGGGGTCAGGCACTGAAGCTTTCTTT	CASREHSGGSGTEAFF
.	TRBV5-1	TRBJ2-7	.	TGCGCCAGCAGCTTGTTCGCTGGGGCCACGGAGCAGTACTTC	CASSLFAGATEQYF
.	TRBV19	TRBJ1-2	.	TGTGCCAGTACCGCGGGGAAGGGAAGCACCCGGGGCTACACCTTC	CASTAGKGSTRGYTF
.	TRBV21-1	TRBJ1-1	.	TGTGCCAGCAGCAAAGCGCTCGGAGGGGCGAACACTGAAGCTTTCTTT	CASSKALGGANTEAFF
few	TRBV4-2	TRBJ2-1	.	TGTGCCAGCAGCCAGGCCCCAGGCCTTTGGGGGGACAATGAGCAGTTCTTC	CASSQAPGLWGDNEQFF
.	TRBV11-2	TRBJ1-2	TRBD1	TGTGCCAGCAGCTTAATGGGACAGGGAGACTACACCTTC	CASSLMGQGDYTF
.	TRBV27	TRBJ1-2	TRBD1	TGTGCCAGCAGTTTAAGGGCCTCGGACAGGATCTATGGCTACACCTTC	CASSLRASDRIYGYTF
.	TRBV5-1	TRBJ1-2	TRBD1	TGCGCCAGCAGCAACAGGGGGGAATTCTATGGCTACACCTTC	CASSNRGEFYGYTF
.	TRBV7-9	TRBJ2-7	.	TGTGCCAGCAGCTTAGTTGGCACTATCTACGAGCAGTACTTC	CASSLVGTIYEQYF
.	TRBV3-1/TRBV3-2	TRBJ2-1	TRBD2	TGTGCCAGCAGTCTTAGCGGGGGGGCCCTCCTTGAGCAGTTCTTC	CASSLSGGALLEQFF
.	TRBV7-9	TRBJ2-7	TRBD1	TGTGCCAGCAGCGCGCGGACAGGTAGTCTCCTAGAGCAGTACTTC	CASSARTGSLLEQYF